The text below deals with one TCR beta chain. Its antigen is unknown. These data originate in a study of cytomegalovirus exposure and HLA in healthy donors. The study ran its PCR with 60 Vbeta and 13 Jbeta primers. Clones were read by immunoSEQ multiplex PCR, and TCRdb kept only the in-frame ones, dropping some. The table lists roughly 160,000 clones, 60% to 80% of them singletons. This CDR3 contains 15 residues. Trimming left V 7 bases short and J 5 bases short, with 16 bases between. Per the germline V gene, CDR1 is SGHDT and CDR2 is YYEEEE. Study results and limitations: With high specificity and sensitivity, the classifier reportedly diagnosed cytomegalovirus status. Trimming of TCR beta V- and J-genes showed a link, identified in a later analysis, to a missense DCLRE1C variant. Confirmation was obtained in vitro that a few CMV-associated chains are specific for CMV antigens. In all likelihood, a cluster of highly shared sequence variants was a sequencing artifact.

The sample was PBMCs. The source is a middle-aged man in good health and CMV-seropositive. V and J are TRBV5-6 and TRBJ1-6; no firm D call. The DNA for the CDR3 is TGTGCCAGCTTAAGAGGGTTCGCCAATAATTCACCCCTCCACTTT. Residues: CASLRGFANNSPLHF.